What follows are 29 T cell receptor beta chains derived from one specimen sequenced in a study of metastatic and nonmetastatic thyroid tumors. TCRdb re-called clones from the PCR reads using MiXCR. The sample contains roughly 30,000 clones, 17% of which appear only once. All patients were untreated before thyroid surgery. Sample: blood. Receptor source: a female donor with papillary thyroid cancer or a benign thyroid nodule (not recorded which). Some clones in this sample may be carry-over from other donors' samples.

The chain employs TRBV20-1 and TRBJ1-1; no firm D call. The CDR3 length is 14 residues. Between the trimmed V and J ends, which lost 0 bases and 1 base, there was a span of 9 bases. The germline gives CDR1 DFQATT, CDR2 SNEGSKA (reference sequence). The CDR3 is CSARELRENTEAFF. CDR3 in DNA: TGCAGTGCTAGAGAGCTGAGGGAGAACACTGAAGCTTTCTTT.

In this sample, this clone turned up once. The CDR3 sequence is CASSPGQVGPYEQYF. CDR3 sequence (DNA): TGTGCCAGCTCACCGGGACAGGTGGGCCCCTACGAGCAGTACTTC. This chain uses TRBV18 with TRBJ2-7; 8 bases fit TRBD1. The CDR3 is made up of 15 amino acids. Germline assignment: CDR1 KGHSH and CDR2 LQKENI. J gave up 2 bases and V 3 bases, and 6 bases lay outside the gene matches.

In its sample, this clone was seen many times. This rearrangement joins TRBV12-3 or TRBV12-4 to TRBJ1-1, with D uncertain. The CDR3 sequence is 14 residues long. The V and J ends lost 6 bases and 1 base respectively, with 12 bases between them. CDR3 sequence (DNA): TGTGCCAGCAGCCGAGTTGGGGAGAACACTGAAGCTTTCTTT. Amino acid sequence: CASSRVGENTEAFF.

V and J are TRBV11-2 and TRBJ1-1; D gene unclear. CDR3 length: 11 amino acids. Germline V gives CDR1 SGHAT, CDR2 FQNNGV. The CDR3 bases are TGTGCAAACAGCTTACAGACAAGAGCTTTCTTT. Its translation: CANSLQTRAFF.

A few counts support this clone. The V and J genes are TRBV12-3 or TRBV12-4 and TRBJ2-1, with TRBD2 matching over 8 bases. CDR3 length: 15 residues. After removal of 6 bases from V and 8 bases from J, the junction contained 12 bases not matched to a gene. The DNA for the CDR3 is TGTGCCAGCAGACCACGGGGACTAGAGGACCATGAGCAGTTCTTC. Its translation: CASRPRGLEDHEQFF.

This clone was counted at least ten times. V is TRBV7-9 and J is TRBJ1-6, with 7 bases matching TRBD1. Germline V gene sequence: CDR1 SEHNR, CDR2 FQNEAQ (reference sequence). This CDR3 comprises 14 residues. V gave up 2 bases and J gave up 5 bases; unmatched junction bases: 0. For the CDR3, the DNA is TGTGCCAGCAGCTTAACAGGGGATAATTCACCCCTCCACTTT. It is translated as CASSLTGDNSPLHF.

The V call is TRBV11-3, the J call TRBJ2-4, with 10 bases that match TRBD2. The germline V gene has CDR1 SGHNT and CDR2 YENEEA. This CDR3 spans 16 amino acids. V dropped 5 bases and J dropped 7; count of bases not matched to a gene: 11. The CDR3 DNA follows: TGTGCCAGCAGCCAAATAGCGGGAGGTGTGGGGAACATTCAGTACTTC. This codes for CASSQIAGGVGNIQYF.

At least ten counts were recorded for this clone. The CDR3 reads CASSIRTGGPQETQYF. CDR3 coding DNA: TGTGCCAGCAGTATCAGGACAGGGGGCCCACAAGAGACCCAGTACTTC. The chain uses TRBV12-3 or TRBV12-4 and TRBJ2-5; 11 bases map to TRBD1. The CDR3 is made up of 16 amino acids. J was trimmed by 2 bases and V by 5 bases; bases with no gene match: 7.

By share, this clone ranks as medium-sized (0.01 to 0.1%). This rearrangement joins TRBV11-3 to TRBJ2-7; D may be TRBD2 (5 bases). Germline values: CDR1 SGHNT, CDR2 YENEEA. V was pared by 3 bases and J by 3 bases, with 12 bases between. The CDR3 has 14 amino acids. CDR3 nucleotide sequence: TGTGCCAGCAGCTTGAGCGGAGCGAGCTACGAGCAGTACTTC. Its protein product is CASSLSGASYEQYF. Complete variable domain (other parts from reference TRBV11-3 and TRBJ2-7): EAGVVQSPRYKIIEKKQPVAFWCNPISGHNTLYWYLQNLGQGPELLIRYENEEAVDDSQLPKDRFSAERLKGVDSTLKIQPAELGDSAVYLCASSLSGASYEQYFGPGTRLTVT.

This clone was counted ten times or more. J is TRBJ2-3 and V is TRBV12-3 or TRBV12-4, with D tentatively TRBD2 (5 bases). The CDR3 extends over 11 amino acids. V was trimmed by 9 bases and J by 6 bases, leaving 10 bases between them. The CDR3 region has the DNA TGTGCCAGTATGAGGGCCGATACGCAGTATTTT. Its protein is CASMRADTQYF.

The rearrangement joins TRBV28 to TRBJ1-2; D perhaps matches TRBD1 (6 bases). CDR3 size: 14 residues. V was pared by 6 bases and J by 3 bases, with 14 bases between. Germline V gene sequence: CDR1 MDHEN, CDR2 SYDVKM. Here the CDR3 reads CASSSFGTYYGYTF. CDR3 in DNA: TGTGCCAGCAGCAGCTTCGGGACATACTATGGCTACACCTTC.

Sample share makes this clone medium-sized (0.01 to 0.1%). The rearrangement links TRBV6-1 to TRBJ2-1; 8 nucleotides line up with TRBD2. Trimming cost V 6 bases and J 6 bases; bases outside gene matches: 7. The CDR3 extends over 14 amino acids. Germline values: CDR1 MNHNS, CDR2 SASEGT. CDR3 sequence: CASRLGLAGNEQFF. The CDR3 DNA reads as TGTGCCAGCAGGTTAGGGCTAGCGGGCAATGAGCAGTTCTTC.

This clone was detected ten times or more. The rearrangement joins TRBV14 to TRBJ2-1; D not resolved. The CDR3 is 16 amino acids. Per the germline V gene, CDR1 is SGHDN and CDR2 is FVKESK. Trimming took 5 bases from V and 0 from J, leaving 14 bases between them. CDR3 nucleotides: TGTGCCAGCAGCTTAAGACTCCAGAGCTCCTACAATGAGCAGTTCTTC. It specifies CASSLRLQSSYNEQFF. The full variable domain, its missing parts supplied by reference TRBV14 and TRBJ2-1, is EAGVTQFPSHSVIEKGQTVTLRCDPISGHDNLYWYRRVMGKEIKFLLHFVKESKQDESGMPNNRFLAERTGGTYSTLKVQPAELEDSGVYFCASSLRLQSSYNEQFFGPGTRLTVL.

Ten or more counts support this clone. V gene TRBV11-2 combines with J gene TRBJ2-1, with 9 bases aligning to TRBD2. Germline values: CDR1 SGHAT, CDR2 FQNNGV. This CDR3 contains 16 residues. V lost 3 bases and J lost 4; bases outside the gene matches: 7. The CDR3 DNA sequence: TGTGCCAGCAGCTTTGGTAGCGGGAGACGGTACAATGAGCAGTTCTTC. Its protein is CASSFGSGRRYNEQFF.

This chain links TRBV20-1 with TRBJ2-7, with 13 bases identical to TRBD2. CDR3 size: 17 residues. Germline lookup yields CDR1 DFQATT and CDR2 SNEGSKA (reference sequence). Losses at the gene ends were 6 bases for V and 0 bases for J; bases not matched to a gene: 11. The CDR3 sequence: CSAPPGTSGASSYEQYF. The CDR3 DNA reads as TGCAGTGCCCCACCTGGGACTAGCGGGGCAAGCTCCTACGAGCAGTACTTC.

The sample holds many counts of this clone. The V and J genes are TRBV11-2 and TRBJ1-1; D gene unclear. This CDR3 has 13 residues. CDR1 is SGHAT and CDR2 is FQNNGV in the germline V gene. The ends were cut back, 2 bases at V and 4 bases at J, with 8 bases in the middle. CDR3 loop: CASSLSLGTEAFF. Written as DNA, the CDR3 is TGTGCCAGCAGCTTATCCTTAGGCACTGAAGCTTTCTTT. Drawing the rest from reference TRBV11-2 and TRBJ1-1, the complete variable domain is EAGVAQSPRYKIIEKRQSVAFWCNPISGHATLYWYQQILGQGPKLLIQFQNNGVVDDSQLPKDRFSAERLKGVDSTLKIQPAKLEDSAVYLCASSLSLGTEAFFGQGTRLTVV.

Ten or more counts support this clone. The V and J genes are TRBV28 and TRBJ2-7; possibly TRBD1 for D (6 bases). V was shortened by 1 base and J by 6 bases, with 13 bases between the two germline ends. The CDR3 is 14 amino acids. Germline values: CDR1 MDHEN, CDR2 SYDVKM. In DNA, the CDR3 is TGTGCCAGCAGTTTATCTGGGGGCTCAGGCGAGCAGTACTTC. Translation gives CASSLSGGSGEQYF. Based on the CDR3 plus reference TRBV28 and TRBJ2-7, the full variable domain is DVKVTQSSRYLVKRTGEKVFLECVQDMDHENMFWYRQDPGLGLRLIYFSYDVKMKEKGDIPEGYSVSREKKERFSLILESASTNQTSMYLCASSLSGGSGEQYFGPGTRLTVT.

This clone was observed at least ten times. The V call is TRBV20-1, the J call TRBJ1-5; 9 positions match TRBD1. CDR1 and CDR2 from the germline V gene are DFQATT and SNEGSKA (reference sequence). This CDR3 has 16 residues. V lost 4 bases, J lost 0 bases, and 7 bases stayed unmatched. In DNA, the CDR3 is TGCAGTGCTACCACACAGGGGGCAGGTAGCAATCAGCCCCAGCATTTT. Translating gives CSATTQGAGSNQPQHF.

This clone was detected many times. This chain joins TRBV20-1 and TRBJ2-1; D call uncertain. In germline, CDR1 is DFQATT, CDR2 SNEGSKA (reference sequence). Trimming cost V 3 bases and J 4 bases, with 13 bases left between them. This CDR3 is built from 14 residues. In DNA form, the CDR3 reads TGCAGTGCTAGTAACCAACTGGGATACAATGAGCAGTTCTTC. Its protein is CSASNQLGYNEQFF.

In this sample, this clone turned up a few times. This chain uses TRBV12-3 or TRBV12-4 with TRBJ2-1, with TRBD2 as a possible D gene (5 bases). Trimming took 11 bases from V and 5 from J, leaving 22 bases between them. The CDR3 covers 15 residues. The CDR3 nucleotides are TGTGCCTCCCTCCCCTGGAGGTGGTGTGACAATGAGCAGTTCTTC. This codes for CASLPWRWCDNEQFF.

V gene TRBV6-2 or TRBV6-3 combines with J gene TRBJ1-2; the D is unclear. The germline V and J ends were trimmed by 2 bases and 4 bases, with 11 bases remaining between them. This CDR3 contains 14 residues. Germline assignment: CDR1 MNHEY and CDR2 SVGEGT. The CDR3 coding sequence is TGTGCCAGCAGTTACGGGATGGGGAGCTATGGCTACACCTTC. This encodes CASSYGMGSYGYTF.

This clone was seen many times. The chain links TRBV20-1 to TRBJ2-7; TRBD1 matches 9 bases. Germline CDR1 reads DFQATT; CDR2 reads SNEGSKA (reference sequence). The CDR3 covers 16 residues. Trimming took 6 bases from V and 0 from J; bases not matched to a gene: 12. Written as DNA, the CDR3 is TGCAGTGCGCCACATACGCCGGGACAGGGCTCCTACGAGCAGTACTTC. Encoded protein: CSAPHTPGQGSYEQYF.

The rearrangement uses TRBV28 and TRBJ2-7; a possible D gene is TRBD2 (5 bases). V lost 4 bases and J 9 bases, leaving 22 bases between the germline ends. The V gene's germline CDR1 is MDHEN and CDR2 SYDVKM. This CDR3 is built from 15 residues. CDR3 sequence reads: CASSSELVPIHWQYF. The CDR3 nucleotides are TGTGCCAGCAGTTCTGAACTAGTTCCTATCCACTGGCAGTACTTC.

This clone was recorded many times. CDR3 residues: CASSQSPSAGNTIYF. The CDR3 nucleotides read TGTGCCAGCAGCCAATCGCCAAGTGCTGGAAACACCATATATTTT. The chain employs TRBV16 and TRBJ1-3; D is unclear. The ends were cut back, 0 bases at V and 2 bases at J, with 8 bases in the middle. CDR1 and CDR2 (germline): KGHSY, FQNENV. This CDR3 spans 15 amino acids.

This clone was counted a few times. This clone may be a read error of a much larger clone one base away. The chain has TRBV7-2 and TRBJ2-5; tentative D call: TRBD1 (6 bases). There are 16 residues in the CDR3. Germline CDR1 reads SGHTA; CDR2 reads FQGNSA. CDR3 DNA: TGTGCCAGCAGCCAACTGACAGGATTGGTGTCAGAGGCCCAGTACTTC. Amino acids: CASSQLTGLVSEAQYF.

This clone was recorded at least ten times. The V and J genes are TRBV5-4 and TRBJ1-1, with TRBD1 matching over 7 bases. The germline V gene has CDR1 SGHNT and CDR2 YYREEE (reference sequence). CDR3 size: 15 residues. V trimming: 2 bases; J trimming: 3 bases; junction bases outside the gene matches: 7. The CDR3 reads CASSFRQGLDTEAFF. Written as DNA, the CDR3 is TGTGCCAGCAGCTTTCGACAGGGTCTGGACACTGAAGCTTTCTTT.

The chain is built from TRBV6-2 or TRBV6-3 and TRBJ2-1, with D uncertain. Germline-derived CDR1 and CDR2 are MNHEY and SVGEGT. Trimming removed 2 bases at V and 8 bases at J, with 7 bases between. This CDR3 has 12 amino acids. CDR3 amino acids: CASSYGWDEQFF. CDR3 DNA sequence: TGTGCCAGCAGTTACGGGTGGGATGAGCAGTTCTTC.

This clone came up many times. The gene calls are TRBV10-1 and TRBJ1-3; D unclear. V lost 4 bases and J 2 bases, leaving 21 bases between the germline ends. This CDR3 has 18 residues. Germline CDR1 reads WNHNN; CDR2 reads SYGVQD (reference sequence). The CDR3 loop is CASSGGPGGVETGNTIYF. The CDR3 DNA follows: TGCGCCAGCAGTGGGGGTCCAGGTGGAGTGGAAACTGGAAACACCATATATTTT.

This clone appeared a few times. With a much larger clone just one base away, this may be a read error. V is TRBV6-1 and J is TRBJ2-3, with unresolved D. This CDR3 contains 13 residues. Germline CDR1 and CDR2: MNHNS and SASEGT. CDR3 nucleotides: TGTGCCAGTAGTGAATGGGCCACAGATACGCAGTATTTT. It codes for CASSEWATDTQYF.